Here is one T cell receptor beta chain with its context. Its antigen is unidentified. This specimen belongs to a study of regulatory T cells in long-lasting Graves disease. The study, taken as a whole, reports: Shared public clonotypes totalled 2,500 to 3,500 in persistent patients, compared with about a thousand in new patients. Persistent disease showed a preference for TRBV28, TRBJ1-2 and TRBJ2-5.

The time point denotes: persistent/refractory GD, antithyroid drugs over 5 years with positive TRAb. PBMC RNA served as the TCR library source. Graves' disease diagnoses followed American Thyroid Association guidelines. A volume of about 9 milliliters of peripheral blood was collected in EDTA tubes. Construction of TCR beta libraries relied on iRepertoire HTBI primers and on Arm-PCR targeting CDR3 regions. TCRdb reprocessed the multiplex PCR reads via MiXCR and lists one record per CDR3 protein. Here the sample spans about 340,000 distinct CDR3 sequences, roughly a fifth being singletons. The V and J ends lost 0 bases and 8 bases respectively, with 21 bases between them. The V gene's germline CDR1 is SGHRS and CDR2 YFSETQ. The CDR3 contains 17 residues.

The chain is built from TRBV5-1 and TRBJ2-1; D possibly uses TRBD1 or TRBD2 (6 bases each). The TCR comes from a female donor with Graves disease. This material consisted of peripheral blood mononuclear cells (PBMCs), taken when the disease was refractory, from a patient treated with antithyroid drugs. The CDR3 is CASSLELRGRNTHEQFF. The CDR3 DNA reads TGCGCCAGCAGCTTGGAGCTAAGGGGGAGGAATACCCATGAGCAGTTCTTC.